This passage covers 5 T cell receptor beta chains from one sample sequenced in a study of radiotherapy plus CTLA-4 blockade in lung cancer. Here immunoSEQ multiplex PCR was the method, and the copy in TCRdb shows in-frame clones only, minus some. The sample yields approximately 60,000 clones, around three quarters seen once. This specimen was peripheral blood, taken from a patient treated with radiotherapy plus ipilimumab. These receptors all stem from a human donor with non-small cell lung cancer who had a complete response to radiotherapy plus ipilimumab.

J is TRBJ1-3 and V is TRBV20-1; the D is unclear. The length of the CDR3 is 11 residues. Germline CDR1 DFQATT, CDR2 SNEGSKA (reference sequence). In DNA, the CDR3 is TGCGGGGTCCCCTCTGGAAACACCATATATTTT. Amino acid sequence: CGVPSGNTIYF.

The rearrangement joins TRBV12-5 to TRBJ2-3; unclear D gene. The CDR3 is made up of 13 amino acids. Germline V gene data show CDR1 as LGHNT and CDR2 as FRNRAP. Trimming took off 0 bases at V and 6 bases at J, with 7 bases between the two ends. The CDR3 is CASGLVSVDTQYF. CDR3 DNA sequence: TGTGCTAGTGGTTTGGTATCGGTTGATACGCAGTATTTT.

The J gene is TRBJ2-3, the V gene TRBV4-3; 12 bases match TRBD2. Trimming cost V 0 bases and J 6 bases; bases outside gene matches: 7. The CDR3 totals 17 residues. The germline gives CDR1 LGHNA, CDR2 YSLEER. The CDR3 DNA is TGCGCCAGCAGCCAAGATCTGACTAGCGGGAGAGCGGATACGCAGTATTTT. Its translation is CASSQDLTSGRADTQYF.

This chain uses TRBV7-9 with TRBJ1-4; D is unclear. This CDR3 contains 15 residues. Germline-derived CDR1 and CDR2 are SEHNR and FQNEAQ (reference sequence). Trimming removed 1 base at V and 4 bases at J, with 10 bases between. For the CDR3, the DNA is TGTGCCAGCAGCTTAGGGCAATCTGGTAATGAAAAACTGTTTTTT. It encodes CASSLGQSGNEKLFF.

CDR3 sequence: CASSPTVGGTGELFF. The CDR3 bases are TGTGCCAGCAGCCCCACGGTCGGGGGAACCGGGGAGCTGTTTTTT. V and J are TRBV7-9 and TRBJ2-2; TRBD2 is a possible D gene (6 bases). Germline-derived CDR1 and CDR2 are SEHNR and FQNEAQ (reference sequence). The V end lost 5 bases, the J end lost 5 bases, and 15 bases lay between the germline ends. This CDR3 spans 15 amino acids.